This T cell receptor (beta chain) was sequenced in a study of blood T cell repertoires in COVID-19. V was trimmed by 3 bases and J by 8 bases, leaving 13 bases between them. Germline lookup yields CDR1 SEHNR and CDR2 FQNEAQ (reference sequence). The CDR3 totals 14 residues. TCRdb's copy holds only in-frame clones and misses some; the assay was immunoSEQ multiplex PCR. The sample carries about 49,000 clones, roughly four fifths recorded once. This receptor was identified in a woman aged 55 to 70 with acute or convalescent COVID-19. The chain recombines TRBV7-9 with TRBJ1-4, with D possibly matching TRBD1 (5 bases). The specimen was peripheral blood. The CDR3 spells CASSFLGGGEKLFF. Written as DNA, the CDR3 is TGTGCCAGCAGCTTCCTCGGGGGAGGCGAAAAACTGTTTTTT.